The 29 T cell receptor beta chains given below trace back to one sample, sequenced in a study of identical twins. Using its own MiXCR run on the 5' RACE reads, TCRdb lists one record per CDR3 protein. Of fewer than 250,000 distinct CDR3 sequences listed, 6.5% to 9% are singletons. These records were also assigned to another study, of yellow fever vaccine responses in identical twins.

What was sequenced was CD8+ T cells sorted from blood. These receptors all stem from a young woman in good health.

In its sample, this clonotype was seen many times. The rearrangement uses TRBV29-1 and TRBJ1-2, with D uncertain. CDR1 and CDR2 (germline): SQVTM, ANQGSEA. V was clipped by 3 bases and J by 0 bases, with 8 bases between them. This CDR3 is built from 13 residues. CDR3 nucleotides: TGCAGCGTTGATCAAGCAGCTAACTATGGCTACACCTTC. Encoded protein: CSVDQAANYGYTF.

This clonotype has at least ten counts. V is TRBV3-1 and J is TRBJ1-1; D perhaps matches TRBD1 (6 bases). The germline CDR1 and CDR2 sequences are LGHDT and YNNKEL (reference sequence). The length of the CDR3 is 15 residues. V was pared by 3 bases and J by 3 bases, with 14 bases between. CDR3 residues: CASSHSYREDTEAFF. CDR3 bases: TGTGCCAGCAGCCACTCTTACAGGGAGGACACTGAAGCTTTCTTT.

The genes are TRBV6-5 and TRBJ2-3, with D maybe TRBD2 (6 bases). The V end lost 0 bases, the J end lost 1 base, and 8 bases lay between the germline ends. CDR3 length: 15 residues. Germline V CDR1 and CDR2: MNHEY, SVGAGI. CDR3 nucleotides: TGTGCCAGCAGTTACTCGGGAGGCCGCACAGATACGCAGTATTTT. It translates to CASSYSGGRTDTQYF.

V is TRBV6-6 and J is TRBJ2-7, with D possibly being TRBD1 (6 bases). V lost 6 bases and J lost 0, with 9 bases in between. In germline, CDR1 is MNHNY, CDR2 SVGAGI (reference sequence). This CDR3 comprises 13 residues. The CDR3 bases are TGTGCCAGCAGAGAGGACAGCTCCTACGAGCAGTACGTC. This encodes CASREDSSYEQYV.

A few counts support this clonotype. The V call is TRBV20-1, the J call TRBJ2-1; D is possibly TRBD1 or TRBD2 (5 bases each). The germline V gene encodes CDR1 DFQATT and CDR2 SNEGSKA (reference sequence). V was trimmed by 6 bases and J by 5 bases, leaving 20 bases between them. The CDR3 contains 15 residues. The chain's CDR3 is CSAKLLGTVDNEQFF. In DNA form, the CDR3 reads TGCAGTGCCAAACTCCTCGGGACCGTCGACAATGAGCAGTTCTTC.

This clonotype has only a few counts. The rearrangement links TRBV6-1 to TRBJ1-5, with D possibly TRBD1 on 5 matching bases. This CDR3 region has 14 residues. The germline V and J ends were trimmed by 1 base and 4 bases, with 8 bases remaining between them. CDR1 and CDR2 from the germline V gene are MNHNS and SASEGT. CDR3 nucleotide sequence: TGTGCCAGCAGTGAAGTGGGGGGAAATCAGCCCCAGCATTTT. It codes for CASSEVGGNQPQHF.

This clonotype was recorded many times. The V and J genes are TRBV3-1 and TRBJ1-5; 7 nucleotides agree with TRBD1. Germline assignment: CDR1 LGHDT and CDR2 YNNKEL (reference sequence). The CDR3 runs to 19 residues. Germline trimming cut 1 base from V and 0 bases from J; bases unmatched to any gene: 12. The CDR3, as DNA: TGTGCCAGCAGCCAAGGCGTGGGTAACAGGGGCACTAGCAATCAGCCCCAGCATTTT. This gives the protein CASSQGVGNRGTSNQPQHF. Variable domain in full (rest from reference TRBV3-1 and TRBJ1-5): DTAVSQTPKYLVTQMGNDKSIKCEQNLGHDTMYWYKQDSKKFLKIMFSYNNKELIINETVPNRFSPKSPDKAHLNLHINSLELGDSAVYFCASSQGVGNRGTSNQPQHFGDGTRLSIL.

This clonotype was counted many times. The chain recombines TRBV12-3 or TRBV12-4 with TRBJ2-7; D is unresolved. V was trimmed by 3 bases and J by 6 bases, leaving 12 bases between them. The CDR3 runs to 13 residues. The CDR3 DNA reads as TGTGCCAGCAGTTTTAGTCTATCGTCCGAGCAGTACGTC. This gives the protein CASSFSLSSEQYV.

This clonotype has ten or more counts. This chain links TRBV10-3 with TRBJ1-3; D is undetermined. CDR1 is ENHRY and CDR2 is SYGVKD in the germline V gene. Trimming removed 3 bases from V and 3 bases from J, with 9 bases in between. CDR3 length: 14 residues. The CDR3 nucleotides read TGTGCCATCAGTGAAGATGAGTATGGAAACACCATATATTTT. It encodes CAISEDEYGNTIYF.

This clonotype has ten or more counts. The chain employs TRBV29-1 and TRBJ1-5; D gene unclear. Trimming took 4 bases from V and 1 from J, leaving 2 bases between them. Germline CDR1 SQVTM, CDR2 ANQGSEA. CDR3 length: 11 residues. The CDR3 region is CSVVSNQPQHF. CDR3 bases: TGCAGCGTTGTAAGCAATCAGCCCCAGCATTTT.

This clonotype was found many times. This chain connects TRBV28 to TRBJ1-5; D uncertain. Germline CDR1 and CDR2: MDHEN and SYDVKM. This CDR3 contains 14 residues. V was shortened by 1 base and J by 3 bases, with 7 bases between the two germline ends. CDR3 amino acids: CASSLSQNNQPQHF. CDR3 in DNA: TGTGCCAGCAGTTTATCCCAGAACAATCAGCCCCAGCATTTT.

Remarks on this clonotype: A read error may explain this, as a much larger clone is one base away. The chain has TRBV29-1 and TRBJ2-1; D is uncertain. CDR3 length: 12 residues. Germline assignment: CDR1 SQVTM and CDR2 ANQGSEA. The CDR3 coding sequence is TGCAGCGTTGAGGGCAGGTACAATGAGCAGTGCTTC. This codes for CSVEGRYNEQCF.

This clonotype was found a few times. The rearrangement joins TRBV7-6 to TRBJ2-1, with D unclear. V lost 1 base and J 0 bases, leaving 10 bases between the germline ends. Germline CDR1 reads SGHVS; CDR2 reads FNYEAQ. This CDR3 comprises 16 residues. CDR3 nucleotides: TGTGCCAGCAGCTTAGAGGCGAGAGTCTCCTACAATGAGCAGTTCTTC. This encodes CASSLEARVSYNEQFF. Full variable domain (rest looked up from reference TRBV7-6 and TRBJ2-1): GAGVSQSPRYKVTKRGQDVALRCDPISGHVSLYWYRQALGQGPEFLTYFNYEAQQDKSGLPNDRFSAERPEGSISTLTIQRTEQRDSAMYRCASSLEARVSYNEQFFGPGTRLTVL.

This clonotype was seen a handful of times. CDR3 amino acids: CASSSQDRALNYGYTF. The CDR3 nucleotides are TGTGCCAGCAGCTCTCAGGACAGGGCCCTAAACTATGGCTACACCTTC. The chain is built from TRBV7-8 and TRBJ1-2, with 8 bases lining up with TRBD1. CDR3 length equals 16 residues. The germline V gene has CDR1 SGHVS and CDR2 FQNEAQ. The V gene end was trimmed by 4 bases and the J gene end by 2 bases; junction bases not matched to a gene: 9.

This clonotype has at least ten counts. V is TRBV4-1 and J is TRBJ2-1; TRBD2 aligns across 11 bases. Germline V gives CDR1 MGHRA, CDR2 YSYEKL. This CDR3 is 18 amino acids long. The V segment lost 4 bases and the J segment 4 bases; nucleotides outside the gene matches: 12. The DNA for the CDR3 is TGCGCCAGCAGCCCCCCAGATTGGGGGACTAGCGGTTACAATGAGCAGTTCTTC. Translation: CASSPPDWGTSGYNEQFF.

This clonotype occurred many times. The V call is TRBV27, the J call TRBJ1-1, with a possible D match to TRBD1 (6 bases). From germline, CDR1 is MNHEY and CDR2 SMNVEV (reference sequence). Trimming took 5 bases from V and 3 from J, leaving 10 bases between them. This CDR3 contains 13 residues. CDR3 residues: CASSHREDTEAFF. CDR3 in DNA: TGTGCCAGCAGTCACAGGGAGGACACTGAAGCTTTCTTT.

This clonotype occurred a few times. The rearrangement links TRBV21-1 to TRBJ2-7. TRBV21-1 is tagged as a pseudogene. This CDR3 region has 15 residues. CDR3: CASSKVFITSYEQYV. The CDR3 DNA follows: TGTGCCAGCAGCAAAGTGTTCATAACCTCCTACGAGCAGTACGTC.

As regards this clonotype: It is unclear where the CDR3 begins or ends on the DNA, so no DNA is shown, and the CDR3 is as TCRdb lists it. The chain is built from TRBV3-1 and TRBJ2-2; the table's D call, TRBD1, was not checked against the DNA. The CDR3 is 17 amino acids long, termini counted. Germline V gene lookup returns CDR1 LGHDT and CDR2 YNNKEL (reference sequence). The chain's CDR3 is CASFGQGQRNTGELFFF.

This clonotype has a handful of counts. The genes are TRBV20-1 and TRBJ2-1; 12 bases align to TRBD2. The CDR3 has 15 residues. CDR1 DFQATT and CDR2 SNEGSKA come from the germline V gene (reference sequence). V shed 5 bases and J 4 bases; nucleotides not matched to a gene: 6. The chain's CDR3 is CSAGGGLAGYNEQFF. CDR3 DNA: TGCAGTGCTGGCGGTGGACTAGCGGGGTACAATGAGCAGTTCTTC.

This chain joins TRBV7-2 and TRBJ2-2; 7 nucleotides agree with TRBD2. Losses at the gene ends were 5 bases for V and 7 bases for J; bases not matched to a gene: 16. Germline values: CDR1 SGHTA, CDR2 FQGNSA. The CDR3 consists of 17 residues. CDR3 in amino acids: CASSPAGWEGPVGELFF. Written as DNA, the CDR3 is TGTGCCAGCAGCCCAGCCGGGTGGGAGGGACCTGTCGGGGAGCTGTTTTTT.

This clonotype came up a few times. The chain carries TRBV20-1 and TRBJ1-2, with 10 bases matching TRBD1. The CDR3 is 18 residues long. CDR1 and CDR2 (germline): DFQATT, SNEGSKA (reference sequence). V trimming: 2 bases; J trimming: 3 bases; junction bases outside the gene matches: 15. This CDR3 is CSARSTGTGDFGDYGYTF. The CDR3 bases are TGCAGTGCTAGATCAACCGGGACAGGGGATTTTGGTGACTATGGCTACACCTTC.

This clonotype has a count of ten or more. V gene TRBV24-1 combines with J gene TRBJ2-1, with 8 bases identical to TRBD1. V was pared by 3 bases and J by 4 bases, with 10 bases of the junction left unmatched. CDR1 and CDR2 (germline): KGHDR, SFDVKD. This CDR3 contains 17 residues. CDR3 sequence (DNA): TGTGCCACCAGTGATGAACGGACAGGGTGGAGGTACAATGAGCAGTTCTTC. As protein: CATSDERTGWRYNEQFF.

In its sample, this clonotype was seen many times. The rearrangement links TRBV12-3 or TRBV12-4 to TRBJ2-1; no clear D gene. This CDR3 has 15 residues. V was clipped by 2 bases and J by 5 bases, with 13 bases between them. This CDR3 reads CASSLPLSINNEQFF. The CDR3 DNA follows: TGTGCCAGCAGTTTACCCCTTAGTATCAACAATGAGCAGTTCTTC.

The V call is TRBV5-6, the J call TRBJ1-1, with D possibly being TRBD1 (6 bases). Deletions cut 0 bases from V and 2 bases from J, with 8 bases between. CDR1 and CDR2 (germline): SGHDT, YYEEEE. This CDR3 is 14 amino acids long. CDR3 coding DNA: TGTGCCAGCAGCTTGGGGGACACAAACACTGAAGCTTTCTTT. This gives the protein CASSLGDTNTEAFF.

This sequence joins TRBV7-3 and TRBJ2-3, with D possibly matching TRBD2 (5 bases). V was cut by 1 base and J by 1 base, with 6 bases left in between. The CDR3 has 14 amino acids. Germline-derived CDR1 and CDR2 are SGHTA and FQGTGA. CDR3 sequence (DNA): TGTGCCAGCAGCTTAAATAGCGGCACAGATACGCAGTATTTT. This codes for CASSLNSGTDTQYF.

This clonotype was found a few times. The V gene is TRBV7-8, the J gene TRBJ2-5; no firm D call. The CDR3 consists of 14 residues. The germline CDR1 and CDR2 sequences are SGHVS and FQNEAQ. V was cut by 5 bases and J by 5 bases, with 15 bases left in between. CDR3 DNA: TGTGCCAGCAGCACAAGGGCGCTAAGGGAGACCCAGTACTTC. Residues: CASSTRALRETQYF. Full variable domain (rest looked up from reference TRBV7-8 and TRBJ2-5): GAGVSQSPRYKVAKRGQDVALRCDPISGHVSLFWYQQALGQGPEFLTYFQNEAQLDKSGLPSDRFFAERPEGSVSTLKIQRTQQEDSAVYLCASSTRALRETQYFGPGTRLLVL.

This clonotype was counted between two and nine times. This chain connects TRBV4-1 to TRBJ2-7, with D unresolved. In germline, CDR1 is MGHRA, CDR2 YSYEKL. This CDR3 is built from 14 residues. Trimming left V 0 bases short and J 2 bases short, with 8 bases between. The CDR3 protein is CASSQDMRPYEQYV. Written as DNA, the CDR3 is TGCGCCAGCAGCCAAGATATGAGGCCCTACGAGCAGTACGTC.

This clonotype was observed a handful of times. The CDR3 region is CASSPSAMEETQYF. Written as DNA, the CDR3 is TGTGCCAGCTCACCAAGCGCAATGGAAGAGACCCAGTACTTC. V and J are TRBV18 and TRBJ2-5; the D is unclear. There are 14 residues in the CDR3. V lost 2 bases and J 3 bases, leaving 10 bases between the germline ends. Germline CDR1 reads KGHSH; CDR2 reads LQKENI.

This clonotype has more than one count but fewer than ten. The chain links TRBV7-9 to TRBJ2-5; no clear D gene. Trimming removed 2 bases at V and 0 bases at J, with 7 bases between. This CDR3 comprises 14 residues. Looked up from germline, CDR1 is SEHNR and CDR2 is FQNEAQ (reference sequence). CDR3 in DNA: TGTGCCAGCAGCTTACCAGAAAACCAAGAGACCCAGTACTTC. It translates to CASSLPENQETQYF.